This TCR beta chain was identified in a study of shared clonotypes between healthy human individuals. CDR1 is SNHLY and CDR2 is FYNNEI in the germline V gene. The length of the CDR3 is 13 residues. Trimming removed 2 bases from V and 3 bases from J, with 7 bases in between. There were only Caucasian adults among the donors, and all lived in Nashville, Tennessee. Repertoires were generated with immunoSEQ multiplex PCR, while TCRdb's copy carries only in-frame clones and drops some. The repertoire holds about 1.5 million clones, with 95% to 99% as singletons. On this clone: The antigen is not known.

Study-wide results and limits: A handful of donors shared approximately 5% of their naive CD4 clonotypes.

The origin of this receptor is a man younger than 45 in good health. Input material: naive CD4+ T cells sorted from blood. The subset here: CD45RA+ positively selected. V is TRBV2 and J is TRBJ1-2, with a weak D call TRBD1 (5 bases). Here the CDR3 reads CASSETRDYGYTF. In DNA, the CDR3 is TGTGCCAGCAGTGAAACCAGGGACTATGGCTACACCTTC.